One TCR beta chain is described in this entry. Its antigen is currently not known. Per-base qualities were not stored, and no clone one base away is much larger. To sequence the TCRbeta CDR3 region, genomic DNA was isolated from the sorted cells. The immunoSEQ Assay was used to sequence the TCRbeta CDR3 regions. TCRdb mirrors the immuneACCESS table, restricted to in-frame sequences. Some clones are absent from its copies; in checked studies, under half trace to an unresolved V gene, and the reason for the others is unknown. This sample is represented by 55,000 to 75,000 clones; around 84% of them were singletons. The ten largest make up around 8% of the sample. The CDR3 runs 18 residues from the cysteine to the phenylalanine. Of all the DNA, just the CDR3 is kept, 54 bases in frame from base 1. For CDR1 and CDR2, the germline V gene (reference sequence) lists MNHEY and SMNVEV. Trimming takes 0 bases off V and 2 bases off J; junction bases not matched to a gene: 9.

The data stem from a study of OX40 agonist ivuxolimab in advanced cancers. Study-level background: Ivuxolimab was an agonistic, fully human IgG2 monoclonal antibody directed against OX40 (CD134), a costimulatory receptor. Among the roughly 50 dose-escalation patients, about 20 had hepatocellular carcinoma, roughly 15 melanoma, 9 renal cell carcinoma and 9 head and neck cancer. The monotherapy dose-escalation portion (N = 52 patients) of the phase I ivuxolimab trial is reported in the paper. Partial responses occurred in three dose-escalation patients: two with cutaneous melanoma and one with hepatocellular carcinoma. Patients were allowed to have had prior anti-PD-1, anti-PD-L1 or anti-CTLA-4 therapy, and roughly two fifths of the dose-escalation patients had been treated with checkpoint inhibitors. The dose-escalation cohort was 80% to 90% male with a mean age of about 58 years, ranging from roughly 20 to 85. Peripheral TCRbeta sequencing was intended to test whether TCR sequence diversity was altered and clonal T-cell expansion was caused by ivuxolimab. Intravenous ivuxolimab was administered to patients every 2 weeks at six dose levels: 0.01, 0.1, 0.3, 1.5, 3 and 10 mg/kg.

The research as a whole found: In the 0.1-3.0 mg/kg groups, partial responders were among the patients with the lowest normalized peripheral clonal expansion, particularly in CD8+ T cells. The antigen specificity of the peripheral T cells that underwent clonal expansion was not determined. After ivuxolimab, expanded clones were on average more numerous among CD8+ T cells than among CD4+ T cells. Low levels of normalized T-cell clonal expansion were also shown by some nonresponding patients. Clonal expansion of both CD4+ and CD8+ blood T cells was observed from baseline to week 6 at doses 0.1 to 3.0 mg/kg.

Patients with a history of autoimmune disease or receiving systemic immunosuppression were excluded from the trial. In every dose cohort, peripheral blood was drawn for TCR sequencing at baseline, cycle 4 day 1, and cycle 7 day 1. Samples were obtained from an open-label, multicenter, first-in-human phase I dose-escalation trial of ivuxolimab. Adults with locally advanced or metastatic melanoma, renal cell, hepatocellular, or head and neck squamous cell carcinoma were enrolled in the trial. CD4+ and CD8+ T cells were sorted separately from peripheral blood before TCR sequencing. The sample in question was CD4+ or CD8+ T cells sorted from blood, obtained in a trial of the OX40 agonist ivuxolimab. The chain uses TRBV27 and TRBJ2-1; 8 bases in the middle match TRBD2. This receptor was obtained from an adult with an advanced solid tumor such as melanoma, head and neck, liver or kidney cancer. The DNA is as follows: TGTGCCAGCAGTTTATCGCAACCGGGAGGGGTTGCCTACAATGAGCAGTTCTTC. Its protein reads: CASSLSQPGGVAYNEQFF.